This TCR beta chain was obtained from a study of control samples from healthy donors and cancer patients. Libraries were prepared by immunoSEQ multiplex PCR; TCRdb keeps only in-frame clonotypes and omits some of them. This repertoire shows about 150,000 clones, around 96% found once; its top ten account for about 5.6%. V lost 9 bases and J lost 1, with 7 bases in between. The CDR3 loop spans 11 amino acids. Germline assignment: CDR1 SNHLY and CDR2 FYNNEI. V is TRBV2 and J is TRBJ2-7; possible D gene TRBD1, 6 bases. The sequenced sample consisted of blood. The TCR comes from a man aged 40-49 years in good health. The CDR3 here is CASGQSYEQYF. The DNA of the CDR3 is TGTGCCAGTGGACAGTCCTACGAGCAGTACTTC.